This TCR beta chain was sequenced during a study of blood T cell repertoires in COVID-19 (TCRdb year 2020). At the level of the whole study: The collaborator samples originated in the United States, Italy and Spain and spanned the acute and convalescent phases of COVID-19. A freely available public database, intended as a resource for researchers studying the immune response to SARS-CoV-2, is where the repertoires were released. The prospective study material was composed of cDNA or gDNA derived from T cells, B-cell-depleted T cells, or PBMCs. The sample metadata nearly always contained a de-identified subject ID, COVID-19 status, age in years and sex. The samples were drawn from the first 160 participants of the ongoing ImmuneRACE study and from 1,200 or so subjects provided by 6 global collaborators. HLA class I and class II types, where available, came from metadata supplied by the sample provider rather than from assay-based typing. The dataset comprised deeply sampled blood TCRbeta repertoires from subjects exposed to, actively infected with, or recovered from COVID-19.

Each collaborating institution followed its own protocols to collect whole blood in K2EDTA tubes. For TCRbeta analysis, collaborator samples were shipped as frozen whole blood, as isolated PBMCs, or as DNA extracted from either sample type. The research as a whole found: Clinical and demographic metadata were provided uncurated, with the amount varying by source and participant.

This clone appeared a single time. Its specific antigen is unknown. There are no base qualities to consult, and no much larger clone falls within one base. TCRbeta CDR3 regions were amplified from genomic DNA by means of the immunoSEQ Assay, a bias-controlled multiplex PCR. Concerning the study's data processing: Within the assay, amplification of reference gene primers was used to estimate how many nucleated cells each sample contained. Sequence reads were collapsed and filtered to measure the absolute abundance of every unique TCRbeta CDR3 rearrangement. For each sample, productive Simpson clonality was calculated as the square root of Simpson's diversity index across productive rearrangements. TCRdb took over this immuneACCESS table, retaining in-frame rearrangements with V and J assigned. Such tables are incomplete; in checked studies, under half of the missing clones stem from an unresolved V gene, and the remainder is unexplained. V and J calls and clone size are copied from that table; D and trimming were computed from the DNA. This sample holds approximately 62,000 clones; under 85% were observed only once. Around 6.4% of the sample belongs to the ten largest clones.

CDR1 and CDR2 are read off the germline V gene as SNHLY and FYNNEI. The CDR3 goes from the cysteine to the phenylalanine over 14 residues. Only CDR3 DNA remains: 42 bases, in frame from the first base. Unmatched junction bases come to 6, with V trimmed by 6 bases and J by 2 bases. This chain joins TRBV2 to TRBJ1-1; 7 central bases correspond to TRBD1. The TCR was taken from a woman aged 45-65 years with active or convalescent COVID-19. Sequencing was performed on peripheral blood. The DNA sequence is TGTGCCAGCAGGACCGGGACAGTAAACACTGAAGCTTTCTTT. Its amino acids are CASRTGTVNTEAFF. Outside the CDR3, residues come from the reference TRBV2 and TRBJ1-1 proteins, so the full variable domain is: EPEVTQTPSHQVTQMGQEVILRCVPISNHLYFYWYRQILGQKVEFLVSFYNNEISEKSEIFDDQFSVERPDGSNFTLKIRSTKLEDSAMYFCASRTGTVNTEAFFGQGTRLTVV.